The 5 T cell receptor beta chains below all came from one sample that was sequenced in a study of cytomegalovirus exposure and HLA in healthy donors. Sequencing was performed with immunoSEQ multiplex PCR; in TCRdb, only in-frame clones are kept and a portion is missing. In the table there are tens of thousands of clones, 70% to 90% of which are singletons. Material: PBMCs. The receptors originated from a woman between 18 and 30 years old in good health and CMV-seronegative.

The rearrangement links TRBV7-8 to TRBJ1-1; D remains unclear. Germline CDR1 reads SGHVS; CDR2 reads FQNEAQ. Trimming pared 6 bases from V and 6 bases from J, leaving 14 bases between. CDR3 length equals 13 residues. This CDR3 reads CASSSRRVAEAFF. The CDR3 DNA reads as TGTGCCAGCAGTTCCCGTCGGGTAGCTGAAGCTTTCTTT.

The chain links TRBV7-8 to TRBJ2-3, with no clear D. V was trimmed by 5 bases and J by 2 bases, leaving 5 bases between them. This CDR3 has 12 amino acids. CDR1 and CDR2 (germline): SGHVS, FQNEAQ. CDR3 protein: CASSPYTDTQYF. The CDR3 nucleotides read TGTGCCAGCAGCCCTTACACAGATACGCAGTATTTT.

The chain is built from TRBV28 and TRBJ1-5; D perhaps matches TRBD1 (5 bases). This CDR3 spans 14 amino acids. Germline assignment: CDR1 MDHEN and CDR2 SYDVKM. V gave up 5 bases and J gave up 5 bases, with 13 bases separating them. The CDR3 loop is CASSTQGIYQPQHF. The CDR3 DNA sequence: TGTGCCAGCAGTACCCAGGGTATCTATCAGCCCCAGCATTTT.

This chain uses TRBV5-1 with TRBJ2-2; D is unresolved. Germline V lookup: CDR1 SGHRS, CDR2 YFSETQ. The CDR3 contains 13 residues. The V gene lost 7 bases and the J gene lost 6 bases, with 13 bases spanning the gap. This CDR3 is CASGSGLSGELFF. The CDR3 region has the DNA TGCGCCAGCGGGTCTGGGCTTTCCGGGGAGCTGTTTTTT.

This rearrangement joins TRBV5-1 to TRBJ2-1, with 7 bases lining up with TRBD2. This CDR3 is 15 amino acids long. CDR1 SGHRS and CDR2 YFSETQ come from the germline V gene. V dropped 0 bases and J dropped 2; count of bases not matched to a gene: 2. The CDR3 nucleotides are TGCGCCAGCAGCTTGGGGCGGGGGACCTACAATGAGCAGTTCTTC. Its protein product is CASSLGRGTYNEQFF.